The 22 T cell receptor beta chains presented below share a single source sample, sequenced in a study of blood T cell repertoires in COVID-19. The data were produced by immunoSEQ multiplex PCR, yet TCRdb's version contains in-frame clones alone and is incomplete. The table lists under 25,000 clones, roughly 90% of them singletons. The sample was peripheral blood. These receptors were collected from a woman in her 70s with active COVID-19.

This chain connects TRBV7-6 to TRBJ2-3; TRBD1 might be the D (7 bases). The CDR3 has 18 amino acids. Germline V gene lookup returns CDR1 SGHVS and CDR2 FNYEAQ. V lost 5 bases and J 0 bases, leaving 21 bases between the germline ends. The chain's CDR3 is CASSPRGDGPRSTDTQYF. The DNA of the CDR3 is TGTGCCAGCAGCCCCAGGGGGGATGGCCCTCGAAGCACAGATACGCAGTATTTT.

CDR3 in amino acids: CASSSGLAGPSYEQYF. The CDR3 DNA sequence: TGTGCCAGCAGCTCGGGACTAGCGGGCCCCTCCTACGAGCAGTACTTC. V gene TRBV5-4 combines with J gene TRBJ2-7, with 12 bases that match TRBD2. In germline, CDR1 is SGHNT, CDR2 YYREEE (reference sequence). The ends lost 3 bases at V and 0 bases at J; junction bases unmatched: 4. This CDR3 is 16 amino acids long.

A few counts support this clone. V and J are TRBV4-2 and TRBJ1-1; 7 bases are a match to TRBD1. V lost 5 bases, J lost 1 base, and 7 bases stayed unmatched. CDR1 is LGHNA, CDR2 YNFKEQ, per germline. The CDR3 has 15 amino acids. The CDR3 nucleotides read TGTGCCAGCAGCACTATGACAGGGAGGAACACTGAAGCTTTCTTT. It codes for CASSTMTGRNTEAFF.

V is TRBV11-2 and J is TRBJ2-2, with 7 positions matching TRBD2. Per the germline V gene, CDR1 is SGHAT and CDR2 is FQNNGV. This CDR3 comprises 15 residues. V gave up 7 bases and J gave up 4 bases; unmatched junction bases: 9. The CDR3: CASTPLGGVTGELFF. Written as DNA, the CDR3 is TGTGCCAGCACCCCCCTGGGAGGGGTCACCGGGGAGCTGTTTTTT.

The chain is built from TRBV2 and TRBJ2-5, with TRBD2 matching 7 bases. The CDR3 is made up of 14 amino acids. The V gene's germline CDR1 is SNHLY and CDR2 FYNNEI. Trimming at V came to 6 bases and at J to 0 bases, leaving 4 bases not matched to a gene. The CDR3 sequence: CASRGGTYQETQYF. In DNA, the CDR3 is TGTGCCAGCAGGGGGGGGACTTACCAAGAGACCCAGTACTTC.

This clone was counted a single time. The chain joins TRBV18 to TRBJ1-1; D ambiguous. V was clipped by 3 bases and J by 4 bases, with 12 bases between them. The CDR3 has 14 amino acids. In germline, CDR1 is KGHSH, CDR2 LQKENI. This CDR3 is CASSPVRQVTEAFF. In DNA form, the CDR3 reads TGTGCCAGCTCACCTGTCCGACAAGTCACTGAAGCTTTCTTT.

In nucleotides, the CDR3 is TGTGCCAGCAGTTATGCGGGGGGTCAGCCCCAGCATTTT. Protein product: CASSYAGGQPQHF. This chain links TRBV6-5 with TRBJ1-5; TRBD1 is a possible D gene (5 bases). This CDR3 region has 13 residues. The V end was cut by 3 bases, the J end by 6 bases, with 9 bases between. Germline assignment: CDR1 MNHEY and CDR2 SVGAGI.

The V gene is TRBV7-9, the J gene TRBJ2-3; 9 positions agree with TRBD1. The germline V gene encodes CDR1 SEHNR and CDR2 FQNEAQ (reference sequence). The ends lost 1 base at V and 0 bases at J; junction bases unmatched: 5. The CDR3 has 17 residues. CDR3 coding DNA: TGTGCCAGCAGCTTAGATCGGACAGGGGTTAGCACAGATACGCAGTATTTT. Protein sequence: CASSLDRTGVSTDTQYF.

This chain links TRBV10-3 with TRBJ2-7, with D tentatively TRBD1 (6 bases). Trimming left V 6 bases short and J 2 bases short, with 14 bases between. Germline V lookup: CDR1 ENHRY, CDR2 SYGVKD. This CDR3 is 14 amino acids long. CDR3 amino acids: CAIRDTGSTYEQYF. CDR3 DNA: TGTGCCATCAGGGACACAGGGAGCACCTACGAGCAGTACTTC.

This clone was observed a single time. The chain employs TRBV6-4 and TRBJ1-4; D is unresolved. Germline CDR1 reads MRHNA; CDR2 reads SNTAGT. CDR3 size: 15 residues. V lost 0 bases, J lost 10 bases, and 15 bases lay in between. The CDR3 DNA is TGTGCCAGCAGTGACTCGGGCAGCCCCCGTGGAAAACTGTTTTTT. This codes for CASSDSGSPRGKLFF.

This sequence joins TRBV6-5 and TRBJ2-7; 7 positions agree with TRBD1. Looked up from germline, CDR1 is MNHEY and CDR2 is SVGAGI. This CDR3 has 14 amino acids. Trimming at V came to 6 bases and at J to 2 bases, leaving 7 bases not matched to a gene. CDR3 coding DNA: TGTGCCAGCAGCCAGGACAGGTTTCCCTACGAGCAGTACTTC. As protein: CASSQDRFPYEQYF.

The rearrangement uses TRBV6-6 and TRBJ2-3; D is unclear. CDR1 is MNHNY and CDR2 is SVGAGI in the germline V gene (reference sequence). V lost 5 bases and J lost 6, with 9 bases in between. The CDR3 totals 12 residues. The CDR3, as DNA: TGTGCCAGCAGTCCGAAGCCGGATACGCAGTATTTT. Its protein is CASSPKPDTQYF.

The chain has TRBV6-2 or TRBV6-3 and TRBJ1-5; 11 bases line up with TRBD1. This CDR3 spans 15 amino acids. Germline V gene lookup returns CDR1 MNHEY and CDR2 SVGEGT. J was trimmed by 6 bases and V by 6 bases; bases with no gene match: 7. The CDR3 DNA is TGTGCCAGCAGCCCTTCCGGACAGGGGGCTCAGCCCCAGCATTTT. It codes for CASSPSGQGAQPQHF.

V is TRBV24-1 and J is TRBJ2-5, with D possibly matching TRBD1 (7 bases). This CDR3 is 14 amino acids long. V was shortened by 7 bases and J by 4 bases, with 15 bases between the two germline ends. CDR1 is KGHDR and CDR2 is SFDVKD in the germline V gene. This chain's CDR3 is CATSHAGQSETQYF. The CDR3 nucleotides are TGTGCCACCAGCCATGCGGGACAGTCAGAGACCCAGTACTTC.

The chain uses TRBV7-2 and TRBJ2-7; 10 nucleotides align to TRBD2. The germline V gene encodes CDR1 SGHTA and CDR2 FQGNSA. The junction had 5 bases not matched to a gene; V was cut back by 4 bases and J by 2 bases. This CDR3 has 15 residues. The DNA for the CDR3 is TGTGCCAGCAGCTCGCGGACTAGCGGTGCCTACGAGCAGTACTTC. It codes for CASSSRTSGAYEQYF. The full variable domain, with the rest looked up from reference TRBV7-2 and TRBJ2-7, is GAGVSQSPSNKVTEKGKDVELRCDPISGHTALYWYRQSLGQGLEFLIYFQGNSAPDKSGLPSDRFSAERTGGSVSTLTIQRTQQEDSAVYLCASSSRTSGAYEQYFGPGTRLTVT.

A few counts support this clone. The genes are TRBV7-6 and TRBJ1-2, with TRBD1 identical over 10 bases. Germline loops: CDR1 SGHVS, CDR2 FNYEAQ. The CDR3 consists of 14 residues. Losses at the gene ends were 0 bases for V and 9 bases for J; bases not matched to a gene: 4. CDR3 DNA sequence: TGTGCCAGCAGCTTAGCCGGGACAGGGGAGAGCTACACCTTC. Translating gives CASSLAGTGESYTF.

V and J are TRBV27 and TRBJ2-5; D is unclear. This CDR3 is built from 13 residues. The V gene's germline CDR1 is MNHEY and CDR2 SMNVEV (reference sequence). Trimming took 6 bases from V and 0 from J, leaving 8 bases between them. Here the CDR3 reads CASSVDYQETQYF. CDR3 bases: TGTGCCAGCAGCGTAGACTACCAAGAGACCCAGTACTTC.

This clone was seen more than once but under ten times. CDR3 sequence reads: CASSHSGAGETQYF. The DNA of the CDR3 is TGTGCCAGCAGCCATAGCGGGGCGGGAGAGACCCAGTACTTC. The chain links TRBV11-2 to TRBJ2-5; 8 nucleotides agree with TRBD2. Germline V gene data show CDR1 as SGHAT and CDR2 as FQNNGV. V trimming: 5 bases; J trimming: 4 bases; junction bases outside the gene matches: 6. The CDR3 has 14 residues.

This clone was seen once. V usage is TRBV19 and J usage is TRBJ2-3, with D perhaps matching TRBD2 (5 bases). V dropped 3 bases and J dropped 2 bases, with 9 bases sitting between them. Germline CDR1 and CDR2: LNHDA and SQIVND (reference sequence). There are 14 residues in the CDR3. Here the CDR3 reads CASSITGYTDTQYF. The CDR3 nucleotides are TGTGCCAGTAGTATCACGGGATACACAGATACGCAGTATTTT.

The chain uses TRBV2 and TRBJ2-3, with no clear D. CDR1 and CDR2 from the germline V gene are SNHLY and FYNNEI. CDR3 length: 12 residues. Trimming pared 10 bases from V and 2 bases from J, leaving 10 bases between. This CDR3 is CATFQATDTQYF. The CDR3 DNA follows: TGTGCCACCTTTCAAGCCACAGATACGCAGTATTTT.

The chain employs TRBV5-1 and TRBJ2-7, with TRBD1 identical over 9 bases. The ends lost 6 bases at V and 5 bases at J; junction bases unmatched: 12. This CDR3 spans 15 amino acids. Germline V gene lookup returns CDR1 SGHRS and CDR2 YFSETQ. CDR3 loop: CASIDGDRDIDEQYF. The CDR3 DNA is TGCGCCAGCATCGACGGGGACAGGGATATCGACGAGCAGTACTTC.

The rearrangement links TRBV6-5 to TRBJ1-5; D not certain. The V end lost 0 bases, the J end lost 5 bases, and 11 bases lay between the germline ends. This CDR3 contains 15 residues. Germline assignment: CDR1 MNHEY and CDR2 SVGAGI. CDR3 nucleotide sequence: TGTGCCAGCAGTTACTCGATCGAGGGCTATCAGCCCCAGCATTTT. This encodes CASSYSIEGYQPQHF.